This T cell receptor (beta chain) originates from a study of blood T cell repertoires in COVID-19. Trimming cost V 5 bases and J 2 bases; bases outside gene matches: 14. Looked up from germline, CDR1 is LNHNV and CDR2 is YYDKDF (reference sequence). The CDR3 sequence is 20 residues long. As handled by the study authors: Amplification from reference gene primers served as the basis for estimated nucleated cell counts. Measured with immunoSEQ multiplex PCR; TCRdb has only the in-frame clones, and not every one. The D gene and trimming were derived from the DNA, and the V and J assignments and clone size from that table. The sample shows a few hundred thousand clones, approximately 86% of them seen only once.

This rearrangement joins TRBV15 to TRBJ2-1; 14 bases line up with TRBD2. Sequencing was carried out using PBMCs or T cells enriched from blood (not recorded which). The clonotype originates from a woman aged 40 to 49 with acute COVID-19. The CDR3 loop reads CATSSSTSGRAKLPYNEQFF. As DNA, the CDR3 is TGTGCCACCAGCTCCTCGACTAGCGGGAGGGCCAAATTACCCTACAATGAGCAGTTCTTC.